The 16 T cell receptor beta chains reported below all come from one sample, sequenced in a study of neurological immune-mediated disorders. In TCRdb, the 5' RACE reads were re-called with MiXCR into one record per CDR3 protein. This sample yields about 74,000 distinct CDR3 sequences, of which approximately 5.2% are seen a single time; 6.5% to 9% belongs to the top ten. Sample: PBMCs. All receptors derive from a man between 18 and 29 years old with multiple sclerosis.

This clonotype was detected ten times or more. The CDR3 protein is CASSQLHGMTGELFF. In DNA form, the CDR3 reads TGTGCCAGCAGCCAATTGCACGGAATGACCGGGGAGCTGTTTTTT. This chain uses TRBV3-1 with TRBJ2-2, with no clear D. The CDR3 is 15 residues long. Germline CDR1 and CDR2: LGHDT and YNNKEL (reference sequence). V was shortened by 2 bases and J by 5 bases, with 12 bases between the two germline ends.

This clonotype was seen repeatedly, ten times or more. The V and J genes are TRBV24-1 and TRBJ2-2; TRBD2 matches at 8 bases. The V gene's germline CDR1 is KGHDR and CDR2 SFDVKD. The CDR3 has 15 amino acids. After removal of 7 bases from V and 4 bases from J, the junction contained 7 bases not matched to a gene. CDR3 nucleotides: TGTGCCACCAGCGCAGCGGGAGTTGGCACCGGGGAGCTGTTTTTT. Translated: CATSAAGVGTGELFF.

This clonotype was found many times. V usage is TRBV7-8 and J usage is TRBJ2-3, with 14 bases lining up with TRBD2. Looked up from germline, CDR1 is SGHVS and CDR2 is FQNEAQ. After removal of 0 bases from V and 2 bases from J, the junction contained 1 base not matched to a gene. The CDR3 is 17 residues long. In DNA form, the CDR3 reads TGTGCCAGCAGCTTAGCGACTAGCGGGGGGGCCACAGATACGCAGTATTTT. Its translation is CASSLATSGGATDTQYF. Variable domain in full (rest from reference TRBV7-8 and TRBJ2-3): GAGVSQSPRYKVAKRGQDVALRCDPISGHVSLFWYQQALGQGPEFLTYFQNEAQLDKSGLPSDRFFAERPEGSVSTLKIQRTQQEDSAVYLCASSLATSGGATDTQYFGPGTRLTVL.

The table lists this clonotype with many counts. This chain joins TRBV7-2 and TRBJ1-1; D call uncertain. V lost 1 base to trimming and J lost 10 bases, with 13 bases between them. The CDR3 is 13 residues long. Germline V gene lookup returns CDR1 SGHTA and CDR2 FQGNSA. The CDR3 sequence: CASSLETGRRAFF. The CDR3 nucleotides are TGTGCCAGCAGCTTAGAGACGGGAAGGAGAGCTTTCTTT.

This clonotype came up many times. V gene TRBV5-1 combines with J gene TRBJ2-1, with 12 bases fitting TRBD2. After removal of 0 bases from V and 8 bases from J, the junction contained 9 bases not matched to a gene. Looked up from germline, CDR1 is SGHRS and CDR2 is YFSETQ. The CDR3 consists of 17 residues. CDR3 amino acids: CASSLVPSGGAIDEQFF. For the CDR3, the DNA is TGCGCCAGCAGCTTGGTCCCTAGCGGGGGGGCCATCGATGAGCAGTTCTTC.

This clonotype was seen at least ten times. In DNA form, the CDR3 reads TGTGCCAGCAGCTTCAGGGCAGGGGGAAACAATGAGCAGTTCTTC. It specifies CASSFRAGGNNEQFF. The rearrangement links TRBV7-2 to TRBJ2-1; 7 nucleotides agree with TRBD1. The V and J ends lost 3 bases and 5 bases, in that order; junction bases with no gene match: 7. CDR3 length: 15 amino acids. Germline V CDR1 and CDR2: SGHTA, FQGNSA. The full variable domain, completed using reference TRBV7-2 and TRBJ2-1, is GAGVSQSPSNKVTEKGKDVELRCDPISGHTALYWYRQSLGQGLEFLIYFQGNSAPDKSGLPSDRFSAERTGGSVSTLTIQRTQQEDSAVYLCASSFRAGGNNEQFFGPGTRLTVL.

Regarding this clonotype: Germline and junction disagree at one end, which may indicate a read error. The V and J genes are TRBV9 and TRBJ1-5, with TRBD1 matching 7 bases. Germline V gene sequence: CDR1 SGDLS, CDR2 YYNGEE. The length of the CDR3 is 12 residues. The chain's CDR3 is CASGMPGQPQNF. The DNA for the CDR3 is TGTGCCAGCGGAATGCCGGGACAGCCCCAGAATTTT.

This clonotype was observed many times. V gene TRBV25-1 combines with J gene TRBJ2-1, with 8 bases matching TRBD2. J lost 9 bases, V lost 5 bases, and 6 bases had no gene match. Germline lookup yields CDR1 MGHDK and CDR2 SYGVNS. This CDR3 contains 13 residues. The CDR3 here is CASSRSLAGEQFF. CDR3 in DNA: TGTGCCAGCAGTAGGTCCCTAGCGGGTGAGCAGTTCTTC.

CDR3 sequence reads: CASSIGQAWAQPQHF. In nucleotides, the CDR3 is TGTGCCAGCAGTATTGGACAGGCCTGGGCGCAGCCCCAGCATTTT. The genes are TRBV12-3 or TRBV12-4 and TRBJ1-5, with 7 nucleotides matching TRBD1. CDR3 size: 15 residues. V shed 5 bases and J 7 bases; nucleotides not matched to a gene: 11.

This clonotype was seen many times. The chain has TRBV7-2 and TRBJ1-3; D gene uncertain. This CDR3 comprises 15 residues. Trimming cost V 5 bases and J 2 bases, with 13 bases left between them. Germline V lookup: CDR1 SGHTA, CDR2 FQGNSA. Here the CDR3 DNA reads TGTGCCAGCAGCCCCTTCCATGGAACTGGAAACACCATATATTTT. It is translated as CASSPFHGTGNTIYF.

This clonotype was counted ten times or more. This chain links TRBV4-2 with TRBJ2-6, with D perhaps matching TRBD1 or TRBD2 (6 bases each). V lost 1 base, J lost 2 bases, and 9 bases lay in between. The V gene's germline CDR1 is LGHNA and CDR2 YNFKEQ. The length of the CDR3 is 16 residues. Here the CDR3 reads CASSQVRGAGANVLTF. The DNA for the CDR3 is TGTGCCAGCAGCCAAGTAAGGGGGGCTGGGGCCAACGTCCTGACTTTC.

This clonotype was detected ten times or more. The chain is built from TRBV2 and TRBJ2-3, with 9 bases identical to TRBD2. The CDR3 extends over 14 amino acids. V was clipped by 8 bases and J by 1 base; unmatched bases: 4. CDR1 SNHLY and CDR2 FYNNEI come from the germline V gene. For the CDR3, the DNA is TGTGCCAGCCAGAAGCGGGGGGGCACAGATACGCAGTATTTT. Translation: CASQKRGGTDTQYF.

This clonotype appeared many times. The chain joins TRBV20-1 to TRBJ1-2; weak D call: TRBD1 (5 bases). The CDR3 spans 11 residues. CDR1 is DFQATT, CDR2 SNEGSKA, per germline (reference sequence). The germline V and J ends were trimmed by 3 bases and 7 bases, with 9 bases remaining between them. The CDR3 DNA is TGCAGTGCTAGGGGGACGGGTGGCTACACCTTC. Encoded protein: CSARGTGGYTF.

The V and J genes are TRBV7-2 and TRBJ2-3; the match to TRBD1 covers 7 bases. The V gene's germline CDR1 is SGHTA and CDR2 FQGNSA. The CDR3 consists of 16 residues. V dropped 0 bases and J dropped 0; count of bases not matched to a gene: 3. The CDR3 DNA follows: TGTGCCAGCAGCTTAGCAGGGGGCGGGAGCACAGATACGCAGTATTTT. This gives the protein CASSLAGGGSTDTQYF.

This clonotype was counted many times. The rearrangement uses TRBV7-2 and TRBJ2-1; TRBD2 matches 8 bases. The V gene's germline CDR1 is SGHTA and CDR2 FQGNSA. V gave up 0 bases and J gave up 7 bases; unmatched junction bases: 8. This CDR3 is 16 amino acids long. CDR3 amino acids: CASSLAGTSYANEQFF. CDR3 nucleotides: TGTGCCAGCAGCTTAGCGGGGACTAGTTACGCAAATGAGCAGTTCTTC.

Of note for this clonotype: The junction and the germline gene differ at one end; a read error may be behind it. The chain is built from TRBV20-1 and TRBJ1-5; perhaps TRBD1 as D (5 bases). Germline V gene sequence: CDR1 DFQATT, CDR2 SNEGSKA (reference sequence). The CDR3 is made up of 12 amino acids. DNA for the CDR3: TGCAGTGGGAGGGAGGGGCTACAGCCCCAGAATTTT. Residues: CSGREGLQPQNF.